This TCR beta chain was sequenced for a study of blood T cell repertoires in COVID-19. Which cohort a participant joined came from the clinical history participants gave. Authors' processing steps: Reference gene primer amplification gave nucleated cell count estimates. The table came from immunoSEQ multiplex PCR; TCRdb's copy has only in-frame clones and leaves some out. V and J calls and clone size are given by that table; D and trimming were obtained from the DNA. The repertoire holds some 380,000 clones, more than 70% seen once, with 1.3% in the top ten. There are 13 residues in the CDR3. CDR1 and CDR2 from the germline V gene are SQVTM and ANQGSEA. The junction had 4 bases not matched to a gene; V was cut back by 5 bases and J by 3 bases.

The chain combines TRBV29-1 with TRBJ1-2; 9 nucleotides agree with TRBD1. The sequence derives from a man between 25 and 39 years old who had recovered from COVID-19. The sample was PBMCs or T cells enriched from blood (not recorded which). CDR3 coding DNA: TGCAGCGTTTCGGGACAGGGTGACTATGGCTACACCTTC. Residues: CSVSGQGDYGYTF.